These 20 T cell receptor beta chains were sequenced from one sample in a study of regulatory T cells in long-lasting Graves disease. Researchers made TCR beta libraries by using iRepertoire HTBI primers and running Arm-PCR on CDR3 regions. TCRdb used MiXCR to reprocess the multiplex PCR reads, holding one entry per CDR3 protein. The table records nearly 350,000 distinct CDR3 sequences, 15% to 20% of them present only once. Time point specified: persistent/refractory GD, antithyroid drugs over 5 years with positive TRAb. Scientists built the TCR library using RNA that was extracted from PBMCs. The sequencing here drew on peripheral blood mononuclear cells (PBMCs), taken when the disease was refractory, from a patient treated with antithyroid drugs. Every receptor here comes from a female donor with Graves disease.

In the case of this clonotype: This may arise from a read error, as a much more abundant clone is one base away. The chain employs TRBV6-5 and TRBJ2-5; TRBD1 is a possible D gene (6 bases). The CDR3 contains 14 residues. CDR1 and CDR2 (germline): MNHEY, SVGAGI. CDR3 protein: CASSYAFRGEAQYF. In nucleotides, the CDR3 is TGTGCCAGCAGTTACGCCTTCAGGGGAGAGGCCCAGTACTTC.

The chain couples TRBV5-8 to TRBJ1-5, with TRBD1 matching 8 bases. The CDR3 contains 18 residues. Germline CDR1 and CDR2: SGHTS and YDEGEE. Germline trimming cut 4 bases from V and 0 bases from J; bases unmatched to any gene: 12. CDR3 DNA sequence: TGTGCCAGCAGCCAAATGACAGGGGCGCGATATAGCAATCAGCCCCAGCATTTT. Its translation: CASSQMTGARYSNQPQHF.

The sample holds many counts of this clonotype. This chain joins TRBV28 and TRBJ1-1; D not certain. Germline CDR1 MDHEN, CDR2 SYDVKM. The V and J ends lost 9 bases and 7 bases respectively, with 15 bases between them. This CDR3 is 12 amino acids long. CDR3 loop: CASEDREGEAFF. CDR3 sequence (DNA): TGTGCCAGTGAGGACCGGGAGGGTGAAGCTTTCTTT. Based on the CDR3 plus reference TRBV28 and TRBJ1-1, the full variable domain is DVKVTQSSRYLVKRTGEKVFLECVQDMDHENMFWYRQDPGLGLRLIYFSYDVKMKEKGDIPEGYSVSREKKERFSLILESASTNQTSMYLCASEDREGEAFFGQGTRLTVV.

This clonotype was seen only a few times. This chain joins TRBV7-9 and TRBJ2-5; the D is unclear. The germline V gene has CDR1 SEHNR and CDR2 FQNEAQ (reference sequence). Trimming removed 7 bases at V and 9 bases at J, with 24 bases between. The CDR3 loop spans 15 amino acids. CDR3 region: CASNPTSSHQGAQYF. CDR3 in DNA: TGTGCCAGCAACCCGACAAGCTCTCACCAAGGCGCCCAGTACTTC.

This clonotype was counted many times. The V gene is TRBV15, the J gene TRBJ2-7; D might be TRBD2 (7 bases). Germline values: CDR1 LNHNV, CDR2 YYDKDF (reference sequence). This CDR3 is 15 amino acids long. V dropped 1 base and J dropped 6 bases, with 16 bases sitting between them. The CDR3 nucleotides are TGTGCCACCAGCAGAGGGGGAGGGGGAGGACGCGAGCAGTACTTC. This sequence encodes CATSRGGGGGREQYF.

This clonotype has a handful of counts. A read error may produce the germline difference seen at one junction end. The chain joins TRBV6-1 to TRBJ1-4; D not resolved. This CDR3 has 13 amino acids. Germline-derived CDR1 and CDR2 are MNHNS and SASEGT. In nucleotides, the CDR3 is TGTGCCAGCAGCGCAAGGGAACGAGAAAAACTGCTTTTT. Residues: CASSAREREKLLF.

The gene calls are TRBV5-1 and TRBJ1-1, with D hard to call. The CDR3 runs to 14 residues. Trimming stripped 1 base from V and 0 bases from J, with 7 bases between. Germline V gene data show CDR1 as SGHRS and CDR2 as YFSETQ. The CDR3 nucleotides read TGCGCCAGCAGCTTGTGGCAACTGAACACTGAAGCTTTCTTT. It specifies CASSLWQLNTEAFF. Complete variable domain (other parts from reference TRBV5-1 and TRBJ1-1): KAGVTQTPRYLIKTRGQQVTLSCSPISGHRSVSWYQQTPGQGLQFLFEYFSETQRNKGNFPGRFSGRQFSNSRSEMNVSTLELGDSALYLCASSLWQLNTEAFFGQGTRLTVV.

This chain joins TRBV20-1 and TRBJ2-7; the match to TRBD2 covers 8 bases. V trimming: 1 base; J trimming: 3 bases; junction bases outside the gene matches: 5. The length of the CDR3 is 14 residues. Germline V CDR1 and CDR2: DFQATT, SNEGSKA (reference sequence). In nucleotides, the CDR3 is TGCAGTGCTAGAGCAGCGGGAGTGGGCTACGAGCAGTACTTC. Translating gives CSARAAGVGYEQYF.

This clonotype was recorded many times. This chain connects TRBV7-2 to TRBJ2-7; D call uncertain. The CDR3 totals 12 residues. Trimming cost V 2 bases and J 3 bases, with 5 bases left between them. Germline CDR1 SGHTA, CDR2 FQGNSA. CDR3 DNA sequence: TGTGCCAGCAGCTTATTGGACTACGAGCAGTACTTC. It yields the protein CASSLLDYEQYF.

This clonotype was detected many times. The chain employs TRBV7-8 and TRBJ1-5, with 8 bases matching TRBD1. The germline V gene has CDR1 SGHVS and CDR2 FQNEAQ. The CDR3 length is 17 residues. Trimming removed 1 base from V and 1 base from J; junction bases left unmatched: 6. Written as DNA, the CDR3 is TGTGCCAGCAGCTTAGGCGCGACAGGGGCAAGCAATCAGCCCCAGCATTTT. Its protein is CASSLGATGASNQPQHF.

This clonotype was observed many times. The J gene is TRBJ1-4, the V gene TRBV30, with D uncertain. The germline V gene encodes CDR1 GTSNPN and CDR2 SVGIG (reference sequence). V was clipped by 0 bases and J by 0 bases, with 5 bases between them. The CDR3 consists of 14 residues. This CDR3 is CAWSVGSTNEKLFF. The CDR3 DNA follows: TGTGCCTGGAGTGTGGGGTCAACTAATGAAAAACTGTTTTTT.

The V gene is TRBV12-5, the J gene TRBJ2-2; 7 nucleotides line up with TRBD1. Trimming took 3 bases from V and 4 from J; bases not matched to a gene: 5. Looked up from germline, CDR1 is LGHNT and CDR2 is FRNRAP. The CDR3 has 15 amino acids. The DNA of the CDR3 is TGTGCTAGTGGTTTAAGGGGGCGCGTCACCGGGGAGCTGTTTTTT. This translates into CASGLRGRVTGELFF. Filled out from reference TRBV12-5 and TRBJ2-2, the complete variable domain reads DARVTQTPRHKVTEMGQEVTMRCQPILGHNTVFWYRQTMMQGLELLAYFRNRAPLDDSGMPKDRFSAEMPDATLATLKIQPSEPRDSAVYFCASGLRGRVTGELFFGEGSRLTVL.

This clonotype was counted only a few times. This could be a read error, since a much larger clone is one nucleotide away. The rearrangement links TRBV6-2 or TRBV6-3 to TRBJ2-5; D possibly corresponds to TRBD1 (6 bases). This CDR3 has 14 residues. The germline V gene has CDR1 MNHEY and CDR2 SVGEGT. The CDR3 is CAGQLAGAEETQYF. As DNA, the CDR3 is TGTGCGGGTCAACTGGCAGGGGCCGAAGAGACCCAGTACTTC.

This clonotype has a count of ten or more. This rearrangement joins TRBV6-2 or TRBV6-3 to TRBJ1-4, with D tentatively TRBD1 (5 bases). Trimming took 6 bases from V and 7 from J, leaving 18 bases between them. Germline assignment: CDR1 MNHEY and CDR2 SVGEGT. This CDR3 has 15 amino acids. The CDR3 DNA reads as TGTGCCAGCAGCCTCGCCGGGGGACTGGTTGAAAAACTGTTTTTT. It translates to CASSLAGGLVEKLFF.

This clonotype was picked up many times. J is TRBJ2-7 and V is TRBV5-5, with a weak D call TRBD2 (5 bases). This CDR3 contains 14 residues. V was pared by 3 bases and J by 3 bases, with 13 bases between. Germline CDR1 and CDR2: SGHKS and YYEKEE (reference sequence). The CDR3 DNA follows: TGTGCCAGCAGCTCCGGGATATCTATCTACGAGCAGTACTTC. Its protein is CASSSGISIYEQYF.

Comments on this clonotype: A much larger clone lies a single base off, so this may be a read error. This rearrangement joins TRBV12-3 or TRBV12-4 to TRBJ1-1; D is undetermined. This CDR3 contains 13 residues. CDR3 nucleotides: TGTGCCAGCAGTTTCTCATTGAACACTAAAGCTTTCTTT. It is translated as CASSFSLNTKAFF.

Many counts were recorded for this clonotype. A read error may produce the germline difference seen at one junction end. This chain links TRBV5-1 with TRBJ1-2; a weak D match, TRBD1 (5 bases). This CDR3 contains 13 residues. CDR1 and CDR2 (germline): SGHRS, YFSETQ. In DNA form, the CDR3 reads TGTGCCAGCAGTTTTCAAGGGGACTATGGCTACACCTTC. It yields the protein CASSFQGDYGYTF.

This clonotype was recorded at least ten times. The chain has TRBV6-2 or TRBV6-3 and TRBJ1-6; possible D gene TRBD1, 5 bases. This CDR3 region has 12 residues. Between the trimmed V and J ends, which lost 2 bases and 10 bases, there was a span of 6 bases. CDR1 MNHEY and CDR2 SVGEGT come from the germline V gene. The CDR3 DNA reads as TGTGCCAGCAGTTACGGGGCATCACCCCTCCACTTT. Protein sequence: CASSYGASPLHF.

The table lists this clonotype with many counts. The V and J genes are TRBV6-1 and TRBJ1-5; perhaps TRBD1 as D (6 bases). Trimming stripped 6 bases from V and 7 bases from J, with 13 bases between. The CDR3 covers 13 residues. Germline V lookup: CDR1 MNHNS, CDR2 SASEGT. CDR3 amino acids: CASRSQGRQPQHF. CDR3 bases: TGTGCCAGCAGGAGCCAGGGGCGGCAGCCCCAGCATTTT.

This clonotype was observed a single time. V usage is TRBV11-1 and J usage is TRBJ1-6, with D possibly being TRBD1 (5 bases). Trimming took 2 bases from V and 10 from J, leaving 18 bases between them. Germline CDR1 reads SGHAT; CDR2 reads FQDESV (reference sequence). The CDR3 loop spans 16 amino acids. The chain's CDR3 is CASSLTSDPEGSPLHF. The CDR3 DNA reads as TGTGCCAGCAGCTTAACTTCGGACCCCGAGGGGTCACCCCTCCACTTT. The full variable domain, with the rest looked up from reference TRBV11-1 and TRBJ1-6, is EAEVAQSPRYKITEKSQAVAFWCDPISGHATLYWYRQILGQGPELLVQFQDESVVDDSQLPKDRFSAERLKGVDSTLKIQPAELGDSAMYLCASSLTSDPEGSPLHFGNGTRLTVT.